This TCR beta chain was profiled in a study of CD8 T cells in Susac syndrome. For the study at large: Intravenous immunoglobulin alone or corticosteroids were being given to patients with Susac syndrome at blood draw, unless they were therapy-naive.

RNA totalling roughly 0.45 to 1 ug underwent reverse transcription with random hexamers. MiXCR, applied by TCRdb to the immunoSEQ multiplex PCR reads, yields one record per CDR3 protein. The sample includes about 190,000 distinct CDR3 sequences, about 95% of them seen just once. CDR1 LGHDT and CDR2 YNNKEL come from the germline V gene (reference sequence). This CDR3 spans 16 amino acids. V dropped 4 bases and J dropped 6 bases, with 21 bases sitting between them. The rearrangement joins TRBV3-1 to TRBJ1-2; D uncertain. Sequenced input: CD8+ T cells from PBMCs. The clonotype originates from a human donor with Susac syndrome. As DNA, the CDR3 is TGTGCCAGCAGCCTCGTAAGGCTTACAAGTTCGGATGGCTACACCTTC. The encoded protein is CASSLVRLTSSDGYTF.